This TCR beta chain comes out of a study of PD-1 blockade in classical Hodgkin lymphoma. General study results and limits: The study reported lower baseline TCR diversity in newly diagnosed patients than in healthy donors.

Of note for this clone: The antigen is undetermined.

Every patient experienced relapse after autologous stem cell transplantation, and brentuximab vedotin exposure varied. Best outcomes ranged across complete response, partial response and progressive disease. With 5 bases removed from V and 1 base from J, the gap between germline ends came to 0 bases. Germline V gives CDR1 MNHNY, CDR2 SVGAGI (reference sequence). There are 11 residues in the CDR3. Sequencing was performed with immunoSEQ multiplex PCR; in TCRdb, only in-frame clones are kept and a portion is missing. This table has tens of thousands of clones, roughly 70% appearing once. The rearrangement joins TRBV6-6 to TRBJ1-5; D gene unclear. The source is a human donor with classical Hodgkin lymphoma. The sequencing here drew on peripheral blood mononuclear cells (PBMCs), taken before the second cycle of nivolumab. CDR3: CASSSNQPQHF. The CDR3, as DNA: TGTGCCAGCAGTAGCAATCAGCCCCAGCATTTT.